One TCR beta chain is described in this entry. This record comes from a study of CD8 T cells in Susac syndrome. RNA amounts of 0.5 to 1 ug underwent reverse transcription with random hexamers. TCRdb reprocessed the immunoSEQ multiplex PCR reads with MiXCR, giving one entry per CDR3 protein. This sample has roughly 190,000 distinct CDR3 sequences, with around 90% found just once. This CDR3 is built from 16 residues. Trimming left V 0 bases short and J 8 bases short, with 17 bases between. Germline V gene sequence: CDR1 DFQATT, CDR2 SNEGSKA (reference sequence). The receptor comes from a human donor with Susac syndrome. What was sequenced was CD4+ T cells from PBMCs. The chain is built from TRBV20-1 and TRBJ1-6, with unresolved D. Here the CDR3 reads CSARDHQSFRDSPLHF. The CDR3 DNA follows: TGCAGTGCTAGAGATCATCAGAGTTTCCGAGATTCACCCCTCCACTTT.